This TCR beta chain derives from a study of control samples from healthy donors and cancer patients. The repertoire was sequenced with immunoSEQ multiplex PCR; TCRdb's copy has only in-frame clones and lacks some. In the table there are 150,000 to 200,000 clones, roughly 94% of which are singletons. This clone has just a few counts. CDR1 MRHNA and CDR2 SNTAGT come from the germline V gene. V lost 0 bases and J lost 0, with 15 bases in between. The CDR3 spans 18 residues. The sequenced sample consisted of blood. The chain couples TRBV6-4 to TRBJ1-5, with D perhaps TRBD1 (5 bases). The TCR sequence derives from a woman between 40 and 50 years old in good health. The CDR3 protein is CASSDSSFREYSNQPQHF. In DNA form, the CDR3 reads TGTGCCAGCAGTGACTCATCGTTCAGGGAGTATAGCAATCAGCCCCAGCATTTT.